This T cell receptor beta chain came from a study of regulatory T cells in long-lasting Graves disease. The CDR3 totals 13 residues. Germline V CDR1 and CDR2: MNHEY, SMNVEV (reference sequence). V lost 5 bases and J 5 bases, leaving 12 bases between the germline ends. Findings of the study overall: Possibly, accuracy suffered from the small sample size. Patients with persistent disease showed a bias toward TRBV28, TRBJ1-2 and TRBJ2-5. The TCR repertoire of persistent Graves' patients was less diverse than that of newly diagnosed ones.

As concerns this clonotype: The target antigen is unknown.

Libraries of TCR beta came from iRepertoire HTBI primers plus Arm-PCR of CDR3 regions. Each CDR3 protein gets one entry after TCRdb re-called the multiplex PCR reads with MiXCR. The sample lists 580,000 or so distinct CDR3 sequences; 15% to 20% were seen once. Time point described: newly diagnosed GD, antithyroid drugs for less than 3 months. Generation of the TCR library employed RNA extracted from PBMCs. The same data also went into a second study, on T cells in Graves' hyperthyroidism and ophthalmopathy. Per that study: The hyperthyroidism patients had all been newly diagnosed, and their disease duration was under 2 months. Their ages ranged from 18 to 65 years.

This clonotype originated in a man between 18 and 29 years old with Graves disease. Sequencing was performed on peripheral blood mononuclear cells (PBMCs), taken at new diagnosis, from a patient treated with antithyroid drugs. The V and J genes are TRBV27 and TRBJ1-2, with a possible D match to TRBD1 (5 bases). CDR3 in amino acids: CASSQMGGYGYTF. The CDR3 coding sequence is TGTGCCAGCAGTCAGATGGGGGGATATGGCTACACCTTC.